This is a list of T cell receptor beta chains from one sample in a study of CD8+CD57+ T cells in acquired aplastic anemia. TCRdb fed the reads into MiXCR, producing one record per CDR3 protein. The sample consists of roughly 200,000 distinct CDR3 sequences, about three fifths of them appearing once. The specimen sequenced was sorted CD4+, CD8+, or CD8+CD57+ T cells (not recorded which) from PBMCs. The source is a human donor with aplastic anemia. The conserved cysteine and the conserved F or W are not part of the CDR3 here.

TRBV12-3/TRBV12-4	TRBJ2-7	ASSSSTDPYEQY
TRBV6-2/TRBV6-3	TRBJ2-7	ASSFLAGAYEQY
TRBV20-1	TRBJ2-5	SAIKGETQY
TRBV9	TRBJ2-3	GSSLGLAGTDTQY
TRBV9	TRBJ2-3	ASSARTGGDTQY
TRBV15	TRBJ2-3	ATSRVGHRGDTQY
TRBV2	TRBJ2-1	ASTGTSGRYNEQF
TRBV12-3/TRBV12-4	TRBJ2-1	ASRDQYNEQF
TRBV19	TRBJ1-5	ASQARDRKLNQPQH
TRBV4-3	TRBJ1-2	ASSQDGGTGDGYT
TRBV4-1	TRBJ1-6	ASSPETSSPLH
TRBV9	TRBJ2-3	ASSVAGRGSGDTQY
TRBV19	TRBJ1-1	ASKSPLDTEAF
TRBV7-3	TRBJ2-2	ASSSPIDMTNTGELF
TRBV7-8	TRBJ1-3	ASSLAPELGNTIY
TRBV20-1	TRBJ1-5	NASTRGEGQPQH
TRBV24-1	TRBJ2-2	ATSDGANTGELF
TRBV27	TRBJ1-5	ASSSEGLSNQPQH
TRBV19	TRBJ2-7	ASSLGTASYEQY
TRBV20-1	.	SASFTGRGSYEQY
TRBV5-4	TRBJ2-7	ASSLAPSYEQY
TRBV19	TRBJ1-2	ASSPWDRGYGYT
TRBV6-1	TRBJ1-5	ASSEAPGGGSNQPQH
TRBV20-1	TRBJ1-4	SARGGQVNEKLF
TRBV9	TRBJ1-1	ASSTGTGELEPNTEAF
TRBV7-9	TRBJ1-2	ASSPESGNYGYT
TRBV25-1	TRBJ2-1	ASIGRGLRGLGNEQF
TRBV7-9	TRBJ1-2	ASSSTYGTDFYGYT
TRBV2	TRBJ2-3	ASSSLAQGLDTQY
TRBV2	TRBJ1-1	ASATATNGIGGGYTEAF
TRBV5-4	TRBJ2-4	ASSLDPQRGAKNIQY
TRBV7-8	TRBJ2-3	ASSSGLAGGLDTQY
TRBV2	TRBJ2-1	ASSEGRASYNEQF
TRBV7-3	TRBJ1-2	ASSLGPQGDGYT
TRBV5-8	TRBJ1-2	ASKGNHGYT
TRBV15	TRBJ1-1	ATSRVGSDTEAF
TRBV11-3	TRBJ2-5	ASSLIQGSGETQY
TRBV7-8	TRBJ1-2	ASSLTRTRQGKDYGYT
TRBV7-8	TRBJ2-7	ASSRGLAGNYEQY
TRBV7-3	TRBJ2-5	ASRRGGQVETQY
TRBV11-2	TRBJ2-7	ASGGLLAEAYEQY
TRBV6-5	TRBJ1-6	ASQGGLVYNSPLH
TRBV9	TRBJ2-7	ASSVDGEQDMPPYEQY
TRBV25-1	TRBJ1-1	ASSEWRRGRTEAF
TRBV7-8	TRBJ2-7	ASSSLRGGGYEQY
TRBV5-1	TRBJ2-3	ASSIGPTGPDTQY
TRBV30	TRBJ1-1	AWSAGNTEAF
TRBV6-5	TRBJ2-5	ASTIGGPQETQY
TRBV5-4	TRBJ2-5	ASTGRQTGTQY
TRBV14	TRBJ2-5	ASSYVRGEGQETQY
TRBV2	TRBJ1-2	ASRRGAPYGYT
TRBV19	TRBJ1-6	ASSLRDGLYSPLH
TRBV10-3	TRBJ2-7	AIQTGTGPGEQY
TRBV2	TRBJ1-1	ASNRGGEAF
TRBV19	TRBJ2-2	ASTMTGELF